The clone carrying this T cell receptor (beta chain) was seen at least ten times. Its antigen is unidentified. The germline gives CDR1 SGHVS, CDR2 FQNEAQ. J lost 8 bases, V lost 2 bases, and 19 bases had no gene match. This CDR3 is built from 20 residues. The data were taken from a study of T cells in Graves' hyperthyroidism and ophthalmopathy. Study-level findings and limits: Blood also showed most of the thyroid clonotypes that were expanded above 0.001.

Authors of the study amplified TCR beta CDR3 regions from RNA transcripts. With the HTBI primer set, the TCR CDR3 went through a first round of RT-PCR. TCRdb re-called the multiplex PCR reads through MiXCR, storing one row per CDR3 protein. The sample has roughly 400,000 distinct CDR3 sequences; roughly 14% are singletons. The chain carries TRBV7-8 and TRBJ2-1, with 12 bases identical to TRBD2. This receptor was identified in a woman between 18 and 29 years old with Graves' hyperthyroidism that later progressed to Graves' ophthalmopathy. Material: blood. The CDR3 nucleotides read TGTGCCAGCAGCTTAAGTTTCAGGGCCCAGCTAGCGGGAGGGGGCCATGAGCAGTTCTTC. This gives the protein CASSLSFRAQLAGGGHEQFF.